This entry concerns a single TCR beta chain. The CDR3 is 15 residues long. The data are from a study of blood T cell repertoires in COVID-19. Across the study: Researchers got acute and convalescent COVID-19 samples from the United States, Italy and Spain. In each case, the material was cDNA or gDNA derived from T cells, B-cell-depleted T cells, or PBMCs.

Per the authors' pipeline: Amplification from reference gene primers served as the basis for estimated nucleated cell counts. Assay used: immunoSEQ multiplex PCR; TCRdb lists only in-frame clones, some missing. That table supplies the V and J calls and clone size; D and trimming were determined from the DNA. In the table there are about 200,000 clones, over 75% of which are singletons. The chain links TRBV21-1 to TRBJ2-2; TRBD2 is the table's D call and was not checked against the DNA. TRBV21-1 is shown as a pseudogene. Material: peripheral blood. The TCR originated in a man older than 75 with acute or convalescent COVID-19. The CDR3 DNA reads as TGTGCCAGCAGCACGGATCTAGGTGGCACCGGGGAGCTGTTTTTT. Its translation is CASSTDLGGTGELFF.